Shown below are 23 T cell receptor beta chains from a single sample sequenced in a study of cytomegalovirus exposure and HLA in healthy donors. It was with 60 Vbeta and 13 Jbeta primers that the PCR ran. Sequencing was performed with immunoSEQ multiplex PCR; in TCRdb, only in-frame clones are kept and a portion is missing. There are more than 100,000 clones in the sample; approximately 72% occur only once, and about 3.5% lies in the top ten. The sample was PBMCs. The receptor set was obtained from a woman in her forties or fifties in good health and CMV-seronegative.

The chain employs TRBV29-1 and TRBJ1-2; the D gene is possibly TRBD1 (6 bases). This CDR3 spans 14 amino acids. Trimming shortened V by 4 bases and J by 4 bases, and 16 bases separated the two germline ends. Germline loops: CDR1 SQVTM, CDR2 ANQGSEA. The CDR3 spells CSVGTSAGVYGYTF. CDR3 in DNA: TGCAGCGTTGGTACGTCGGCAGGGGTCTATGGCTACACCTTC.

The chain links TRBV12-5 to TRBJ2-1; 9 bases are a match to TRBD1. J was trimmed by 2 bases and V by 7 bases; bases with no gene match: 6. Germline CDR1 reads LGHNT; CDR2 reads FRNRAP. This CDR3 region has 15 residues. The CDR3 nucleotides read TGTGCTAGTGCCGGGGACAGGGACACCTACAATGAGCAGTTCTTC. Translation: CASAGDRDTYNEQFF. Full variable domain (remainder filled in from reference TRBV12-5 and TRBJ2-1): DARVTQTPRHKVTEMGQEVTMRCQPILGHNTVFWYRQTMMQGLELLAYFRNRAPLDDSGMPKDRFSAEMPDATLATLKIQPSEPRDSAVYFCASAGDRDTYNEQFFGPGTRLTVL.

For the CDR3, the DNA is TGCGCCAGCAGCTCGGGCCAGGGGAGGGGCACAGATACGCAGTATTTT. Translation gives CASSSGQGRGTDTQYF. The genes are TRBV5-1 and TRBJ2-3; a possible D gene is TRBD2 (7 bases). V lost 3 bases to trimming and J lost 1 base, with 15 bases between them. The CDR3 is 16 amino acids. Germline values: CDR1 SGHRS, CDR2 YFSETQ.

The V gene is TRBV7-2, the J gene TRBJ1-1, with D perhaps matching TRBD1 (6 bases). Germline CDR1 reads SGHTA; CDR2 reads FQGNSA. The CDR3 is 14 amino acids. The germline V and J ends were trimmed by 0 bases and 5 bases, with 10 bases remaining between them. The CDR3 sequence: CASSLAGGQTEAFF. In DNA, the CDR3 is TGTGCCAGCAGCTTAGCAGGGGGTCAGACTGAAGCTTTCTTT.

J is TRBJ1-5 and V is TRBV10-3; TRBD1 aligns across 7 bases. This CDR3 contains 17 residues. Germline CDR1 reads ENHRY; CDR2 reads SYGVKD. The trim removed 6 bases at V and 0 bases at J, leaving 11 bases unmatched. The CDR3 nucleotides read TGTGCCATCAGCAAATCCCGGGACAGATATAGCAATCAGCCCCAGCATTTT. It is translated as CAISKSRDRYSNQPQHF.

The chain joins TRBV4-1 to TRBJ2-5, with TRBD1 matching 7 bases. This CDR3 is built from 13 residues. V lost 4 bases to trimming and J lost 5 bases; unmatched junction nucleotides: 4. The germline gives CDR1 MGHRA, CDR2 YSYEKL. The CDR3 protein is CASSPQGSETQYF. CDR3 coding DNA: TGCGCCAGCAGCCCACAGGGGTCGGAGACCCAGTACTTC.

The rearrangement joins TRBV7-9 to TRBJ1-5; no reliable D call. CDR3 length: 12 amino acids. Germline values: CDR1 SEHNR, CDR2 FQNEAQ (reference sequence). The germline V and J ends were trimmed by 5 bases and 5 bases, with 7 bases remaining between them. The CDR3 nucleotides are TGTGCCAGCAGCCCACCGGATCAGCCCCAGCATTTT. This codes for CASSPPDQPQHF.

This clone turned up a few times. The gene calls are TRBV2 and TRBJ2-2; 7 bases fit TRBD2. Germline CDR1 reads SNHLY; CDR2 reads FYNNEI. The CDR3 runs to 14 residues. V was pared by 6 bases and J by 5 bases, with 6 bases of the junction left unmatched. CDR3 DNA sequence: TGTGCCAGCAGGGGGACTACAAATACCGGGGAGCTGTTTTTT. Translating it yields CASRGTTNTGELFF.

The V call is TRBV19, the J call TRBJ1-2; D is unclear. Trimming took off 6 bases at V and 4 bases at J, with 12 bases between the two ends. The CDR3 is 13 amino acids. Germline lookup yields CDR1 LNHDA and CDR2 SQIVND (reference sequence). Here the CDR3 DNA reads TGTGCCAGTAGCAGCGGACGGATCTATGGCTACACCTTC. This translates into CASSSGRIYGYTF.

This clone was picked up a small number of times. The CDR3 here is CASSESRQIPRGYTF. The CDR3 coding sequence is TGCGCCAGCAGTGAGTCGCGACAAATCCCTCGTGGCTACACCTTC. The chain has TRBV10-2 and TRBJ1-2; D gene unclear. Germline V CDR1 and CDR2: WSHSY, SAAADI. CDR3 length: 15 residues. Trimming removed 0 bases from V and 7 bases from J, with 15 bases in between.

The genes are TRBV2 and TRBJ2-5, with 10 bases that match TRBD2. CDR1 and CDR2 (germline): SNHLY, FYNNEI. Losses at the gene ends were 2 bases for V and 5 bases for J; bases not matched to a gene: 11. CDR3 length: 17 amino acids. CDR3 sequence reads: CASSERRLAGFGETQYF. The CDR3 DNA reads as TGTGCCAGCAGTGAACGGCGACTAGCGGGTTTTGGGGAGACCCAGTACTTC.

The chain combines TRBV6-5 with TRBJ2-7, with a tentative D call TRBD2 (5 bases). CDR3 length: 14 residues. V was cut by 2 bases and J by 6 bases, with 14 bases left in between. The germline V gene has CDR1 MNHEY and CDR2 SVGAGI. CDR3 coding DNA: TGTGCCAGCAGTTACGAGTCCCTAGCATCCGAGCAGTACTTC. Its translation: CASSYESLASEQYF.

The chain carries TRBV6-1 and TRBJ2-7; 10 positions agree with TRBD2. Germline V lookup: CDR1 MNHNS, CDR2 SASEGT. There are 15 residues in the CDR3. V lost 4 bases, J lost 2 bases, and 5 bases stayed unmatched. As DNA, the CDR3 is TGTGCCAGCAGTGCAACTAGCGGGGAGGCCTACGAGCAGTACTTC. Translation: CASSATSGEAYEQYF.

This chain uses TRBV9 with TRBJ1-3, with 9 bases that match TRBD1. This CDR3 has 14 amino acids. Germline V gene lookup returns CDR1 SGDLS and CDR2 YYNGEE. Trimming at V came to 7 bases and at J to 4 bases, leaving 6 bases not matched to a gene. The CDR3 nucleotides are TGTGCCAGCTCAGGACAGGGGATGGGAAACACCATATATTTT. As protein: CASSGQGMGNTIYF. Supplemented by reference TRBV9 and TRBJ1-3, the full variable domain reads DSGVTQTPKHLITATGQRVTLRCSPRSGDLSVYWYQQSLDQGLQFLIQYYNGEERAKGNILERFSAQQFPDLHSELNLSSLELGDSALYFCASSGQGMGNTIYFGEGSWLTVV.

This sequence joins TRBV7-9 and TRBJ2-3; 8 bases are shared with TRBD1. Trimming took 4 bases from V and 3 from J; bases not matched to a gene: 6. The CDR3 consists of 15 residues. Germline CDR1 and CDR2: SEHNR and FQNEAQ (reference sequence). CDR3 amino acids: CASSYGTGLTDTQYF. Written as DNA, the CDR3 is TGTGCCAGCAGCTATGGGACAGGATTAACAGATACGCAGTATTTT.

V is TRBV6-5 and J is TRBJ1-2, with D tentatively TRBD1 (5 bases). The CDR3 has 11 amino acids. The germline V gene encodes CDR1 MNHEY and CDR2 SVGAGI. Trimming left V 8 bases short and J 2 bases short, with 6 bases between. The CDR3 DNA is TGTGCCAGCTCAGGGAACTATGGCTACACCTTC. Translating gives CASSGNYGYTF.

The chain has TRBV7-9 and TRBJ2-7, with 7 positions matching TRBD1. The CDR3 totals 14 residues. Germline trimming cut 5 bases from V and 3 bases from J; bases unmatched to any gene: 7. The germline V gene has CDR1 SEHNR and CDR2 FQNEAQ (reference sequence). Here the CDR3 reads CASSRSDRVYEQYF. CDR3 bases: TGTGCCAGCAGCCGGTCAGACAGGGTCTACGAGCAGTACTTC.

The chain couples TRBV4-2 to TRBJ1-5, with 8 positions matching TRBD1. The CDR3 extends over 15 amino acids. The V segment lost 2 bases and the J segment 6 bases; nucleotides outside the gene matches: 6. From germline, CDR1 is LGHNA and CDR2 YNFKEQ. DNA of the CDR3: TGTGCCAGCAGCCAAAACGGACAGGGTGGTCAGCCCCAGCATTTT. It codes for CASSQNGQGGQPQHF.

The genes are TRBV27 and TRBJ2-1; 7 bases line up with TRBD2. The CDR3 consists of 15 residues. Germline V CDR1 and CDR2: MNHEY, SMNVEV (reference sequence). V lost 5 bases and J lost 5; bases outside the gene matches: 9. Here the CDR3 reads CASSPRTRGHNEQFF. CDR3 bases: TGTGCCAGCAGTCCGAGGACTAGAGGGCACAATGAGCAGTTCTTC.

The chain couples TRBV19 to TRBJ1-5, with 8 bases fitting TRBD1. From germline, CDR1 is LNHDA and CDR2 SQIVND (reference sequence). With V trimmed by 10 bases and J by 7 bases, 3 bases remained unmatched. The CDR3 has 11 residues. This chain's CDR3 is CATGGRQPQHF. The CDR3 DNA is TGTGCCACAGGGGGCAGGCAGCCCCAGCATTTT.

The rearrangement joins TRBV19 to TRBJ1-4, with a weak D call TRBD1 (6 bases). Germline-derived CDR1 and CDR2 are LNHDA and SQIVND (reference sequence). V was pared by 8 bases and J by 7 bases, with 17 bases between. The CDR3 is made up of 14 amino acids. CDR3 DNA: TGTGCCAGTCGAGTCGTGGGACATAGTGAAAAACTGTTTTTT. Its protein product is CASRVVGHSEKLFF. The whole variable domain, remainder taken from reference TRBV19 and TRBJ1-4, is DGGITQSPKYLFRKEGQNVTLSCEQNLNHDAMYWYRQDPGQGLRLIYYSQIVNDFQKGDIAEGYSVSREKKESFPLTVTSAQKNPTAFYLCASRVVGHSEKLFFGSGTQLSVL.

This clone was observed a few times. The chain joins TRBV27 to TRBJ1-1; unclear D gene. The CDR3 is 14 amino acids. Germline V gene lookup returns CDR1 MNHEY and CDR2 SMNVEV (reference sequence). V was cut by 5 bases and J by 2 bases, with 12 bases left in between. The CDR3 loop is CASSPLLYNTEAFF. The CDR3 DNA reads as TGTGCCAGCAGTCCCCTACTGTATAACACTGAAGCTTTCTTT.

V gene TRBV4-1 combines with J gene TRBJ2-7, with a weak D call TRBD1 (6 bases). CDR3 length: 15 amino acids. Per germline, CDR1 MGHRA and CDR2 YSYEKL. Trimming took off 6 bases at V and 1 base at J, with 16 bases between the two ends. The CDR3 sequence is CASREGDTGSYEQYF. The CDR3 DNA is TGCGCCAGCAGAGAGGGGGACACGGGATCCTACGAGCAGTACTTC.